This paragraph reports one T cell receptor (beta chain). CDR1 is MNHEY, CDR2 SMNVEV, per germline (reference sequence). This CDR3 is 15 amino acids long. V gave up 5 bases and J gave up 4 bases, with 17 bases separating them. The sample is drawn from a study of shared clonotypes between healthy human individuals. Only CD45RO-negative cells positively selected for CCR7 counted as naive CD8 cells, so terminally differentiated effector memory CD45RA+ cells were excluded. Those who donated, Caucasian adults without exception, all lived in Nashville, Tennessee. Sequencing was performed with immunoSEQ multiplex PCR; in TCRdb, only in-frame clones are kept and a portion is missing. The sample consists of around 1.9 million clones, under 95% of them appearing once.

This sequence was found in a man younger than 35 in good health. Some clones in this sample may be carry-over from other donors' samples. The sample consisted of naive CD8+ T cells from PBMCs. The rearrangement joins TRBV27 to TRBJ1-2; D might be TRBD1 (6 bases). CDR3 sequence reads: CASSPEQGKVYGYTF. The CDR3 DNA follows: TGTGCCAGCAGTCCAGAACAGGGAAAGGTCTATGGCTACACCTTC.